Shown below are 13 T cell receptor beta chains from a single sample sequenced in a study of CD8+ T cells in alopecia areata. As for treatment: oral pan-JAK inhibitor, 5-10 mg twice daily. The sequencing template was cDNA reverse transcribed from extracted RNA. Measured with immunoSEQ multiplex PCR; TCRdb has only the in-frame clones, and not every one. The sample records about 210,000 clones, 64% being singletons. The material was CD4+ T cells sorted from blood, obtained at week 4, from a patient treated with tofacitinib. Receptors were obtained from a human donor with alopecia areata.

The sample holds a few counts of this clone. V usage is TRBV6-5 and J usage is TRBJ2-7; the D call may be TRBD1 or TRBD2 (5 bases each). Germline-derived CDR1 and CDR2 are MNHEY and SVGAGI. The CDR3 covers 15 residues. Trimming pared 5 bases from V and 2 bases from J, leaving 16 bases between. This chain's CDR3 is CASSTPRGGTYEQYF. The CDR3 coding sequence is TGTGCCAGCAGTACTCCCCGTGGGGGAACCTACGAGCAGTACTTC.

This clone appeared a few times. The CDR3 loop is CASSLRTGAGETQYF. As DNA, the CDR3 is TGTGCCAGCAGCTTGCGGACAGGGGCGGGCGAGACCCAGTACTTC. V is TRBV5-4 and J is TRBJ2-5; TRBD1 agrees at 9 bases. Germline V gene sequence: CDR1 SGHNT, CDR2 YYREEE (reference sequence). CDR3 length: 15 amino acids. V was pared by 1 base and J by 5 bases, with 6 bases of the junction left unmatched.

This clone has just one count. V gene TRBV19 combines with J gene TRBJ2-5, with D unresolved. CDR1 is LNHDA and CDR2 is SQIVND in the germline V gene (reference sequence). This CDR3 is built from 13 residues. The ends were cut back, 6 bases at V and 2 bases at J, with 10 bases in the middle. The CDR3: CASSHPPQETQYF. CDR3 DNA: TGTGCCAGTAGCCACCCCCCTCAAGAGACCCAGTACTTC.

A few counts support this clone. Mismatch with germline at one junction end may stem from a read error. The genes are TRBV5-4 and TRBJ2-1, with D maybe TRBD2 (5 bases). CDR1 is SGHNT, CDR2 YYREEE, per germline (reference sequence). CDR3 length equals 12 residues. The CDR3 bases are TGTGCCAGCAACTTGGATATAGGGAGGCAGTTCTTC. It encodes CASNLDIGRQFF.

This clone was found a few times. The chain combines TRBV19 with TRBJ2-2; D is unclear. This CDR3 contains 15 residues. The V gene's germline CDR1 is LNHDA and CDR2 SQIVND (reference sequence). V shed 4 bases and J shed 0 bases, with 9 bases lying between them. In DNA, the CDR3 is TGTGCCAGTAGTAGGCTACTTTCGAACACCGGGGAGCTGTTTTTT. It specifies CASSRLLSNTGELFF.

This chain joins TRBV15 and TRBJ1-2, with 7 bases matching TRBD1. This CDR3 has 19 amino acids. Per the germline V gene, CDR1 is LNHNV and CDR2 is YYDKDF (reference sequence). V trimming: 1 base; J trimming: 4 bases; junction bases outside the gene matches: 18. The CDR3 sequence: CATSRGGLGTALGAYGYTF. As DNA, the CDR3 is TGTGCCACCAGCAGAGGAGGTCTGGGGACAGCACTTGGGGCCTATGGCTACACCTTC.

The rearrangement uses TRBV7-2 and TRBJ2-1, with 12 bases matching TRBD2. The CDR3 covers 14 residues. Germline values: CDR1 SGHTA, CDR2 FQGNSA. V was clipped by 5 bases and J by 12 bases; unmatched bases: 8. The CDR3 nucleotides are TGTGCCAGCAGCCCCCTTCTAGCGGGGGGGGTGCAGTTCTTC. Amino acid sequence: CASSPLLAGGVQFF.

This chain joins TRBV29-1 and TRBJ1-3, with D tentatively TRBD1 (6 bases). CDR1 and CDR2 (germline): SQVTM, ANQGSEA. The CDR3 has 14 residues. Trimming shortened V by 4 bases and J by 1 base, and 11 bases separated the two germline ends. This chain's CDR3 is CSVGIGTSGNTIYF. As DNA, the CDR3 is TGCAGCGTTGGGATTGGGACATCTGGAAACACCATATATTTT.

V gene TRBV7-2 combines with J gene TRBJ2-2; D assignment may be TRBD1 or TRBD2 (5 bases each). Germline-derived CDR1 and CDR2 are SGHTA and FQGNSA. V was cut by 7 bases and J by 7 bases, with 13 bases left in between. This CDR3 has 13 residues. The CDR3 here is CASTVRGGGELFF. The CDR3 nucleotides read TGTGCCAGCACCGTGAGGGGTGGCGGGGAGCTGTTTTTT.

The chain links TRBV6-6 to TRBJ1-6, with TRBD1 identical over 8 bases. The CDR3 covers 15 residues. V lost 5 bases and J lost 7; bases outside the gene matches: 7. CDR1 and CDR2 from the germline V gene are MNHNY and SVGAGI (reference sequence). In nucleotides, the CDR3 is TGTGCCAGCAGTCAAGACAGGGGAGGGAATTCACCCCTCCACTTT. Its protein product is CASSQDRGGNSPLHF.

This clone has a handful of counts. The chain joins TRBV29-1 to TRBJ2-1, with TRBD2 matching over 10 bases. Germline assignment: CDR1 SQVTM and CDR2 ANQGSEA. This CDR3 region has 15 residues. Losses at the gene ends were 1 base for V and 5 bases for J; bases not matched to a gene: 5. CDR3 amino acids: CSVEGLAGVNNEQFF. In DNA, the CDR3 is TGCAGCGTTGAAGGTCTAGCGGGGGTAAACAATGAGCAGTTCTTC.

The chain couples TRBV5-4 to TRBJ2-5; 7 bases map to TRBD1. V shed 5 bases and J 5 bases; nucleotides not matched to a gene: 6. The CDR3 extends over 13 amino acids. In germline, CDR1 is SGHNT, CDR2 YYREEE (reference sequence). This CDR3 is CASSRTGGETQYF. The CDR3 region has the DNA TGTGCCAGCAGTCGGACAGGTGGTGAGACCCAGTACTTC. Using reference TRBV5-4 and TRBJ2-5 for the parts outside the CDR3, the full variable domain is ETGVTQSPTHLIKTRGQQVTLRCSSQSGHNTVSWYQQALGQGPQFIFQYYREEENGRGNFPPRFSGLQFPNYSSELNVNALELDDSALYLCASSRTGGETQYFGPGTRLLVL.

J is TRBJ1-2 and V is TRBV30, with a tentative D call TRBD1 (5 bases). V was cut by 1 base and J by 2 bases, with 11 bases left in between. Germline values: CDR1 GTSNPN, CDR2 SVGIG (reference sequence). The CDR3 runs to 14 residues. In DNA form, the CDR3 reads TGTGCCTGGAGTGCCGGGGCAGGGAACTATGGCTACACCTTC. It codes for CAWSAGAGNYGYTF.